This T cell receptor beta chain emerged from a study of blood T cells in healthy people across ages. For the study at large: For every two T cells, template switching captured about one barcoded beta molecule.

Per germline, CDR1 SQVTM and CDR2 ANQGSEA. The CDR3 loop spans 14 amino acids. A J-beta primer mix and a sample-barcoded 5' primer were used in a second PCR of roughly 6 to 12 cycles. Each cDNA molecule received a tag from a template-switch adaptor that had 12 random nucleotides. Via MiXCR, TCRdb re-called the 5' RACE reads, giving one row per CDR3 protein. Among 650,000 to 700,000 distinct CDR3 sequences listed, roughly 32% were seen once. The clonotype was recovered from a woman of 80 years or more in good health. The gene calls are TRBV29-1 and TRBJ2-4, with 9 bases aligning to TRBD1. The J call may be wrong; the DNA end is better matched by TRBJ2-7. Source material: blood. This CDR3 reads CSVDLGTGWIEQYF. For the CDR3, the DNA is TGCAGCGTTGATTTGGGGACAGGGTGGATCGAGCAGTACTTC.